The 20 T cell receptor beta chains below come from one sample, sequenced in a study of neoadjuvant nivolumab and ipilimumab in lung cancer. Produced via immunoSEQ multiplex PCR; TCRdb's table is partial and in-frame only. The sample has thousands of clones; roughly three quarters are singletons. The source was adjacent normal lung tissue, collected after neoadjuvant nivolumab, alone or with ipilimumab, at or shortly before surgery. These TCRs come from an adult with non-small cell lung cancer.

V usage is TRBV14 and J usage is TRBJ2-1, with D hard to call. V gave up 2 bases and J gave up 3 bases, with 11 bases separating them. The CDR3 sequence is 15 residues long. Germline-derived CDR1 and CDR2 are SGHDN and FVKESK. CDR3 amino acids: CASSQRTAIYNEQFF. CDR3 in DNA: TGTGCCAGCAGCCAAAGGACGGCTATCTACAATGAGCAGTTCTTC.

This clone is large. The CDR3 DNA follows: TGCAGCGTTTTAGATAGGCGAGCCCTCCACTTT. Translation gives CSVLDRRALHF. The chain couples TRBV29-1 to TRBJ1-6, with D unclear. This CDR3 has 11 amino acids. V was pared by 5 bases and J by 14 bases, with 13 bases between. Germline CDR1 and CDR2: SQVTM and ANQGSEA.

The V call is TRBV7-2, the J call TRBJ2-7, with D possibly matching TRBD1 (5 bases). The length of the CDR3 is 14 residues. Trimming removed 5 bases from V and 3 bases from J, with 14 bases in between. The germline V gene encodes CDR1 SGHTA and CDR2 FQGNSA. The CDR3 DNA reads as TGTGCCAGCAGCCTACCACAGGCCCACTACGAGCAGTACTTC. It encodes CASSLPQAHYEQYF.

The chain recombines TRBV6-4 with TRBJ1-1; D perhaps matches TRBD1 (6 bases). The V and J ends lost 5 bases and 1 base respectively, with 8 bases between them. CDR1 and CDR2 (germline): MRHNA, SNTAGT. This CDR3 region has 13 residues. As DNA, the CDR3 is TGTGCCAGCAGTCTACAGGGGAACACTGAAGCTTTCTTT. This sequence encodes CASSLQGNTEAFF.

The chain carries TRBV6-5 and TRBJ2-7, with 8 bases fitting TRBD1. J gave up 0 bases and V 2 bases, and 3 bases lay outside the gene matches. The CDR3 is 15 amino acids. Looked up from germline, CDR1 is MNHEY and CDR2 is SVGAGI. CDR3 in DNA: TGTGCCAGCAGTTACCAGGACAGGGCCTCCTACGAGCAGTACTTC. Translation gives CASSYQDRASYEQYF.

The chain is built from TRBV11-2 and TRBJ1-1, with D maybe TRBD1 (6 bases). Germline CDR1 reads SGHAT; CDR2 reads FQNNGV. Trimming stripped 7 bases from V and 3 bases from J, with 12 bases between. The CDR3 has 13 amino acids. Written as DNA, the CDR3 is TGTGCCAGCAAATTAGGGGGTTACACTGAAGCTTTCTTT. It encodes CASKLGGYTEAFF. The full variable domain, in which reference TRBV11-2 and TRBJ1-1 provide the parts outside the CDR3, is EAGVAQSPRYKIIEKRQSVAFWCNPISGHATLYWYQQILGQGPKLLIQFQNNGVVDDSQLPKDRFSAERLKGVDSTLKIQPAKLEDSAVYLCASKLGGYTEAFFGQGTRLTVV.

The chain links TRBV10-3 to TRBJ2-7; D possibly corresponds to TRBD2 (7 bases). CDR1 and CDR2 from the germline V gene are ENHRY and SYGVKD. Trimming took 10 bases from V and 3 from J, leaving 16 bases between them. The CDR3 contains 13 residues. DNA of the CDR3: TGTGCCACCGTCGGGGGGACAAGCTACGAGCAGTACTTC. The encoded protein is CATVGGTSYEQYF.

This chain connects TRBV5-1 to TRBJ1-3; 8 bases align to TRBD1. V shed 0 bases and J 4 bases; nucleotides not matched to a gene: 3. Germline-derived CDR1 and CDR2 are SGHRS and YFSETQ. The CDR3 runs 15 residues. The CDR3 loop is CASSLVTGVGNTIYF. The DNA of the CDR3 is TGCGCCAGCAGCTTGGTGACAGGGGTAGGAAACACCATATATTTT.

The gene calls are TRBV5-6 and TRBJ1-2; unclear D gene. The V gene's germline CDR1 is SGHDT and CDR2 YYEEEE. Trimming pared 0 bases from V and 4 bases from J, leaving 1 base between. The CDR3 covers 11 residues. For the CDR3, the DNA is TGTGCCAGCAGCTTGGGCTATGGCTACACCTTC. It yields the protein CASSLGYGYTF.

This rearrangement joins TRBV18 to TRBJ1-2, with a tentative D call TRBD1 (5 bases). V shed 3 bases and J shed 2 bases, with 13 bases lying between them. In germline, CDR1 is KGHSH, CDR2 LQKENI. The CDR3 consists of 15 residues. Written as DNA, the CDR3 is TGTGCCAGCTCACCCATCTCGACAGACAACTATGGCTACACCTTC. This codes for CASSPISTDNYGYTF.

The chain recombines TRBV30 with TRBJ2-3; D unresolved. V was shortened by 0 bases and J by 4 bases, with 8 bases between the two germline ends. Germline values: CDR1 GTSNPN, CDR2 SVGIG (reference sequence). The length of the CDR3 is 13 residues. CDR3 nucleotides: TGTGCCTGGAGTGTGGGTTGGGCAGATACGCAGTATTTT. Its protein is CAWSVGWADTQYF.

The chain recombines TRBV10-2 with TRBJ1-5; D unclear. Trimming took 0 bases from V and 2 from J, leaving 8 bases between them. CDR3 length equals 15 residues. Germline-derived CDR1 and CDR2 are WSHSY and SAAADI. The CDR3 here is CASSESGHRNQPQHF. CDR3 bases: TGCGCCAGCAGTGAGTCTGGGCACCGCAATCAGCCCCAGCATTTT.

This clone was detected only once. The genes are TRBV29-1 and TRBJ1-2; the match to TRBD1 covers 8 bases. The CDR3 consists of 12 residues. Germline V gives CDR1 SQVTM, CDR2 ANQGSEA. The V segment lost 7 bases and the J segment 0 bases; nucleotides outside the gene matches: 1. The chain's CDR3 is CSGQGSNYGYTF. CDR3 DNA sequence: TGCAGCGGACAGGGGTCTAACTATGGCTACACCTTC.

V gene TRBV5-1 combines with J gene TRBJ1-5, with D possibly TRBD1 on 6 matching bases. The V gene lost 0 bases and the J gene lost 7 bases, with 17 bases spanning the gap. There are 16 residues in the CDR3. Germline loops: CDR1 SGHRS, CDR2 YFSETQ. CDR3 sequence reads: CASSLEAGGGGQPQHF. Written as DNA, the CDR3 is TGCGCCAGCAGCTTGGAGGCTGGGGGGGGCGGCCAGCCCCAGCATTTT.

This clone was found once. CDR3 amino acids: CASSHTLTGATGELFF. In DNA, the CDR3 is TGCGCCAGCAGTCATACCTTGACAGGGGCCACCGGGGAGCTGTTTTTT. The chain uses TRBV5-1 and TRBJ2-2; 8 bases are a match to TRBD1. Losses at the gene ends were 5 bases for V and 4 bases for J; bases not matched to a gene: 10. The CDR3 extends over 16 amino acids. CDR1 is SGHRS and CDR2 is YFSETQ in the germline V gene.

This chain connects TRBV10-3 to TRBJ2-2; D is uncertain. The CDR3 is 15 residues long. Between the trimmed V and J ends, which lost 7 bases and 6 bases, there was a span of 18 bases. From germline, CDR1 is ENHRY and CDR2 SYGVKD. CDR3 in DNA: TGTGCCATCACCGAGACTCCACTGATGTCCGGGGAGCTGTTTTTT. Translation: CAITETPLMSGELFF.

The rearrangement joins TRBV5-1 to TRBJ2-7; TRBD2 aligns across 9 bases. This CDR3 comprises 16 residues. Germline CDR1 and CDR2: SGHRS and YFSETQ. The V gene end was trimmed by 5 bases and the J gene end by 9 bases; junction bases not matched to a gene: 18. The CDR3 reads CASSSEPGLANTAQYF. The CDR3 bases are TGCGCCAGCAGTTCGGAACCGGGACTAGCTAATACGGCGCAGTACTTC.

This clone was picked up one time. The rearrangement joins TRBV10-3 to TRBJ2-3; D call uncertain. The CDR3 consists of 14 residues. The germline gives CDR1 ENHRY, CDR2 SYGVKD. V dropped 4 bases and J dropped 3 bases, with 11 bases sitting between them. CDR3 loop: CAISGPRRTDTQYF. The CDR3 nucleotides are TGTGCCATCAGTGGCCCGCGGCGGACAGATACGCAGTATTTT.

This chain joins TRBV7-9 and TRBJ2-1, with 10 bases lining up with TRBD2. Germline V CDR1 and CDR2: SEHNR, FQNEAQ (reference sequence). V shed 5 bases, J shed 7 bases, and the junction held 5 bases outside the gene matches. This CDR3 is 14 amino acids long. The CDR3 region is CASSKSGGGNEQFF. The CDR3 DNA follows: TGTGCCAGCAGCAAGAGCGGGGGGGGGAATGAGCAGTTCTTC.

The table lists this clone with a few counts. Within the sample, other DNA sequences also encode this same CDR3. In nucleotides, the CDR3 is TGTGCCTGGACAAGGAGCTCCTACAATGAGCAGTTCTTC. This sequence encodes CAWTRSSYNEQFF. The chain uses TRBV30 and TRBJ2-1; no clear D. From germline, CDR1 is GTSNPN and CDR2 SVGIG (reference sequence). The CDR3 is 13 residues long. The V and J ends lost 4 bases and 0 bases respectively, with 7 bases between them.